The clone carrying this TCR beta chain was counted ten times or more. The antigen is not known. The CDR3 regions of TCR beta were amplified from RNA transcripts. An initial round of RT-PCR targeting the TCR CDR3 relied on the HTBI primer set. TCRdb reprocessed the multiplex PCR reads via MiXCR and lists one record per CDR3 protein. The sample carries under 500,000 distinct CDR3 sequences, more than 13% recorded once. Active moderate-to-severe ophthalmopathy, Clinical Activity Score at least 3, NOSPECS at least 4, under 3 months' duration. Germline loops: CDR1 SGHVS, CDR2 FQNEAQ. The V gene lost 5 bases and the J gene lost 1 base, with 16 bases spanning the gap. The CDR3 spans 16 residues. The data were taken from a study of T cells in Graves' hyperthyroidism and ophthalmopathy. Study findings and constraints: Most thyroid clonotypes expanded above 0.001 appeared in blood too.

This TCR came from a man in his fifties or sixties with Graves' ophthalmopathy. The sample taken for sequencing was blood. The chain uses TRBV7-8 and TRBJ2-3; D call uncertain. CDR3 DNA: TGTGCCAGCAGCCCGGAATGGCTCGATGGCACAGATACGCAGTATTTT. Protein: CASSPEWLDGTDTQYF. The complete variable domain, with remaining parts taken from reference TRBV7-8 and TRBJ2-3, reads GAGVSQSPRYKVAKRGQDVALRCDPISGHVSLFWYQQALGQGPEFLTYFQNEAQLDKSGLPSDRFFAERPEGSVSTLKIQRTQQEDSAVYLCASSPEWLDGTDTQYFGPGTRLTVL.